The clone carrying this T cell receptor (beta chain) was seen a few times. Its target is unknown. Researchers ran the PCR with 60 Vbeta and 13 Jbeta primers. The repertoire was sequenced with immunoSEQ multiplex PCR; TCRdb's copy has only in-frame clones and lacks some. The profile shows approximately 100,000 clones, approximately 77% of them singletons. V lost 6 bases and J lost 0, with 12 bases in between. This CDR3 has 16 residues. Germline V gene lookup returns CDR1 SNHLY and CDR2 FYNNEI. The data were obtained in a study of cytomegalovirus exposure and HLA in healthy donors. On the study more broadly: A data release that came early held tens of millions of unique TCRs from HLA-typed donors. Study-wide points: Highly shared sequence variants in one cluster were likely a sequencing artifact. Researchers reported in a later analysis that common viral pathogens appeared linked to several top clusters. Presence/absence analyses supposed approximately even sequencing depth among donors.

This chain links TRBV2 with TRBJ1-6; D unresolved. The receptor was isolated from a male donor in good health and CMV-seropositive. What was sequenced was PBMCs. The CDR3 nucleotides are TGTGCCAGCAGGGGCGGGATGAGCTCCTATAATTCACCCCTCCACTTT. This translates into CASRGGMSSYNSPLHF.